Reported below is one T cell receptor (beta chain). The data belong to a study of cytomegalovirus exposure and HLA in healthy donors. Trimming cost V 7 bases and J 6 bases; bases outside gene matches: 7. The germline gives CDR1 LNHDA, CDR2 SQIVND (reference sequence). The CDR3 has 13 amino acids. The PCR was carried out with 60 Vbeta primers and 13 Jbeta primers. Sequenced by immunoSEQ multiplex PCR; TCRdb stores in-frame clones only, minus some. Altogether more than 150,000 clones are present, roughly 80% being singletons, with the ten largest covering more than 1.2%. This TCR derives from a male donor in good health and CMV-seronegative. The sequencing input was PBMCs. J is TRBJ2-3 and V is TRBV19, with 7 bases matching TRBD1. This chain's CDR3 is CASTKTGMDTQYF. The CDR3 DNA reads TGTGCCAGTACCAAGACAGGGATGGATACGCAGTATTTT.